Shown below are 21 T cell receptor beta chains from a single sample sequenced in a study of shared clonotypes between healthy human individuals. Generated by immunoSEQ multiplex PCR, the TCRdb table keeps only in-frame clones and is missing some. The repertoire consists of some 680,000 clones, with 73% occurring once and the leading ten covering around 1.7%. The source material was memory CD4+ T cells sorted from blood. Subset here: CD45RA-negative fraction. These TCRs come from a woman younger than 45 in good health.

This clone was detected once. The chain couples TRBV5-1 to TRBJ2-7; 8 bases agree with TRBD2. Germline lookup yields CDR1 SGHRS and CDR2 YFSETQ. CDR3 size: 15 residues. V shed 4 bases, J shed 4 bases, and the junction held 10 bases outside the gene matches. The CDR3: CASSAGLGLIYEQYF. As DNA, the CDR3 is TGCGCCAGCAGCGCGGGACTAGGATTGATTTACGAGCAGTACTTC.

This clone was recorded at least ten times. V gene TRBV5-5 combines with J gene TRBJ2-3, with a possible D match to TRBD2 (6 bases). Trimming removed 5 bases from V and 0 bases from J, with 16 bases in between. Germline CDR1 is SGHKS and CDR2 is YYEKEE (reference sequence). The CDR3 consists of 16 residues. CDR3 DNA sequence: TGTGCCAGCAGTTCTTGGGGGGTCTTAAGCACAGATACGCAGTATTTT. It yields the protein CASSSWGVLSTDTQYF.

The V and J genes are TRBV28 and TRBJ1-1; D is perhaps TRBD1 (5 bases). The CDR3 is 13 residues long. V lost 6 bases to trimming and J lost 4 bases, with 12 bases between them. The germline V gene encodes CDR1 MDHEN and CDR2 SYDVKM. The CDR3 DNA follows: TGTGCCAGCAGCCCCCACCAGGGCACTGAAGCTTTCTTT. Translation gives CASSPHQGTEAFF.

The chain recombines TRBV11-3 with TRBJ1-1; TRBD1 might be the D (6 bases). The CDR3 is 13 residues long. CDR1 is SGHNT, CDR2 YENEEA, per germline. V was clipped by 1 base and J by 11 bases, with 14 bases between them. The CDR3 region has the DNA TGTGCCAGCAGCTTAGCGGGGGGCGAAGTGGCTTTCTTT. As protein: CASSLAGGEVAFF.

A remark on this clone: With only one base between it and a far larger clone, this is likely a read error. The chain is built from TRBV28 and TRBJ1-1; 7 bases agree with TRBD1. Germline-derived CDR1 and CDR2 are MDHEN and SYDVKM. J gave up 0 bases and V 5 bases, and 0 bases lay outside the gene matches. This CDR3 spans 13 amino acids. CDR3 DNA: TGTGCCAGCAGTGACAGGGTGAACACTGAAGCTTTCTTT. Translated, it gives CASSDRVNTEAFF.

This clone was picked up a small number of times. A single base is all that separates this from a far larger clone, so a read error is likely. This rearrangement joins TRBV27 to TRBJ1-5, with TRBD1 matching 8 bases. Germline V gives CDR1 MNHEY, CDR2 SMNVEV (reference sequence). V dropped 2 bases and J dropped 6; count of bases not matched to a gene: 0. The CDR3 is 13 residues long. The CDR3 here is CASSLQGAQPQHF. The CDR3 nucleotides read TGTGCCAGCAGTTTACAGGGGGCTCAGCCCCAGCATTTT.

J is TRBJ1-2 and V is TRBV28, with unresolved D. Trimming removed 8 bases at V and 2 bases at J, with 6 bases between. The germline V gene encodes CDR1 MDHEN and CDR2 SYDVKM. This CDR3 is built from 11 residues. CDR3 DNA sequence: TGTGCCAGCGCGGTCAACTATGGCTACACCTTC. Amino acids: CASAVNYGYTF.

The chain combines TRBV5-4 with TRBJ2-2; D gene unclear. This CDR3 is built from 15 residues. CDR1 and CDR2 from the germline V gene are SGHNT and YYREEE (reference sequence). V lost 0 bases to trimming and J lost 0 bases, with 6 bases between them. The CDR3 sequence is CASSLGNANTGELFF. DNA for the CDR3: TGTGCCAGCAGCTTGGGGAACGCGAACACCGGGGAGCTGTTTTTT.

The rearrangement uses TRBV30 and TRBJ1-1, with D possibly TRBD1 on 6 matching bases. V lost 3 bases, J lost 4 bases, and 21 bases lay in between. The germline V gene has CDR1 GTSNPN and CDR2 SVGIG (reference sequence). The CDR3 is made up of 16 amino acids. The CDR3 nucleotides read TGTGCCTGGAGGGAAGGGGGGGGCTCTAGGAGCACTGAAGCTTTCTTT. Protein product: CAWREGGGSRSTEAFF.

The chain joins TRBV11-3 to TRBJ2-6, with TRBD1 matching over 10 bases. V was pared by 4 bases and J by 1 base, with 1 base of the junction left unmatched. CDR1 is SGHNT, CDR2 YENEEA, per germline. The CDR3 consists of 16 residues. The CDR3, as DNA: TGTGCCAGCAGCTCGGGACAGGGGTCTGGGGCCAACGTCCTGACTTTC. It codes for CASSSGQGSGANVLTF.

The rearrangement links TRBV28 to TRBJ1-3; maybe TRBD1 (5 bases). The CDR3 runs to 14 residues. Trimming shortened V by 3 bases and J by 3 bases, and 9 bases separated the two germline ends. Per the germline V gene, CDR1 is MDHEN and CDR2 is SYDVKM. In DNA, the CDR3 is TGTGCCAGCAGTTTCCGGGGGATTGGAAACACCATATATTTT. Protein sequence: CASSFRGIGNTIYF. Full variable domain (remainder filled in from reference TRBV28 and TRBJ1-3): DVKVTQSSRYLVKRTGEKVFLECVQDMDHENMFWYRQDPGLGLRLIYFSYDVKMKEKGDIPEGYSVSREKKERFSLILESASTNQTSMYLCASSFRGIGNTIYFGEGSWLTVV.

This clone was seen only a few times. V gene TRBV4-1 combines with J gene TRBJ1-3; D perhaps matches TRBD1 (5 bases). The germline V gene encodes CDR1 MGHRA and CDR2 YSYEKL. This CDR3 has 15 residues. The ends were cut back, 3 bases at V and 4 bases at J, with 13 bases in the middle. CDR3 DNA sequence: TGCGCCAGCAGCCACATAGACAGTAACGGAAACACCATATATTTT. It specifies CASSHIDSNGNTIYF.

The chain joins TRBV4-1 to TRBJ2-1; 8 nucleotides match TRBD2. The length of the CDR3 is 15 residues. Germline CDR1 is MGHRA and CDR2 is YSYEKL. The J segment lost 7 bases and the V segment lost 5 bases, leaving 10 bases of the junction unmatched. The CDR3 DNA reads TGCGCCAGCAGCTATCCCGCGAGCGGGAGAAATGAGCAGTTCTTC. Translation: CASSYPASGRNEQFF.

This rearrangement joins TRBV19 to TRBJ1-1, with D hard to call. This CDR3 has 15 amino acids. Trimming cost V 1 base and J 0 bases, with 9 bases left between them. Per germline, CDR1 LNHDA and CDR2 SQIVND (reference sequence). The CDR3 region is CASSIVLSMNTEAFF. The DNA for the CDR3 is TGTGCCAGTAGTATAGTCCTCAGTATGAACACTGAAGCTTTCTTT.

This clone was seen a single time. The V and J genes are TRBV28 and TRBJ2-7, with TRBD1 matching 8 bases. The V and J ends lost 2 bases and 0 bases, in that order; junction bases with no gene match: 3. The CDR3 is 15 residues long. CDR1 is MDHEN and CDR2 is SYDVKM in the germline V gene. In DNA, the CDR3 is TGTGCCAGCAGTTTAGGGGACAGGAGCTCCTACGAGCAGTACTTC. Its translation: CASSLGDRSSYEQYF. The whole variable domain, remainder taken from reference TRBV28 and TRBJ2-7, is DVKVTQSSRYLVKRTGEKVFLECVQDMDHENMFWYRQDPGLGLRLIYFSYDVKMKEKGDIPEGYSVSREKKERFSLILESASTNQTSMYLCASSLGDRSSYEQYFGPGTRLTVT.

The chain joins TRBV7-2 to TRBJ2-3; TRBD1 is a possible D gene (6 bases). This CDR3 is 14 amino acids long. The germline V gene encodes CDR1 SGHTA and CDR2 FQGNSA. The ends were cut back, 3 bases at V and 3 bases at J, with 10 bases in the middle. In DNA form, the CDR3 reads TGTGCCAGCAGCTTTTATCAGGGGACAGATACGCAGTATTTT. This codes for CASSFYQGTDTQYF. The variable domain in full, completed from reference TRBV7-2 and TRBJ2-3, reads GAGVSQSPSNKVTEKGKDVELRCDPISGHTALYWYRQSLGQGLEFLIYFQGNSAPDKSGLPSDRFSAERTGGSVSTLTIQRTQQEDSAVYLCASSFYQGTDTQYFGPGTRLTVL.

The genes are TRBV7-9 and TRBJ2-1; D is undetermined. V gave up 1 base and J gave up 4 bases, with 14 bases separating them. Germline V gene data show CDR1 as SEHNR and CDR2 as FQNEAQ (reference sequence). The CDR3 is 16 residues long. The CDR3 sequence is CASSLVKSVNYNEQFF. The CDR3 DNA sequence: TGTGCCAGCAGCTTAGTTAAGTCTGTCAATTACAATGAGCAGTTCTTC.

The CDR3 bases are TGCGCCAGCAGCCCTAGGACCGGGACAGGGGATGACACCGGGGAGCTGTTTTTT. It yields the protein CASSPRTGTGDDTGELFF. This chain joins TRBV5-1 and TRBJ2-2; 10 bases align to TRBD1. The germline gives CDR1 SGHRS, CDR2 YFSETQ. This CDR3 comprises 18 residues. V shed 4 bases, J shed 3 bases, and the junction held 12 bases outside the gene matches.

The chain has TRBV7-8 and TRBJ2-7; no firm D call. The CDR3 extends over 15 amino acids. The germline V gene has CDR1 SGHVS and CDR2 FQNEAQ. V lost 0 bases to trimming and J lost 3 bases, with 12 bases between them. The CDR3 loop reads CASSLAVGPDYEQYF. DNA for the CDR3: TGTGCCAGCAGCTTAGCGGTAGGACCAGACTACGAGCAGTACTTC.

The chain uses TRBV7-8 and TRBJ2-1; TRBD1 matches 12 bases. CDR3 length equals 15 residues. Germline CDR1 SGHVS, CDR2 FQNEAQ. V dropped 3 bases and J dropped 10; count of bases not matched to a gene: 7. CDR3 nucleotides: TGTGCCAGCAGCTTCCGGGACAGGGGGCTCTTGGAGCAGTTCTTC. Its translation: CASSFRDRGLLEQFF. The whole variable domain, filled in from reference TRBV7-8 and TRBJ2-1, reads GAGVSQSPRYKVAKRGQDVALRCDPISGHVSLFWYQQALGQGPEFLTYFQNEAQLDKSGLPSDRFFAERPEGSVSTLKIQRTQQEDSAVYLCASSFRDRGLLEQFFGPGTRLTVL.

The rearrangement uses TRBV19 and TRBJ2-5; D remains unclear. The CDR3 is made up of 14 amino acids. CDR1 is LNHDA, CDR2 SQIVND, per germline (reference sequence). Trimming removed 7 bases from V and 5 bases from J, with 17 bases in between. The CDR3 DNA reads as TGTGCCAGTACTAACTGGGGTAGCTCCGAGACCCAGTACTTC. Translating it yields CASTNWGSSETQYF.